This TCR beta chain was recovered during a study of shared clonotypes between healthy human individuals. Study observations and caveats: Against clonotypes common to all four donors, non-shared ones had lower generation probabilities.

Notes on this clone: No antigen is known for it.

Replicate PCRs from sorted subsets contained approximately 220 ng DNA, which is 30,000 to 35,000 T cell genomes. Libraries were prepared by immunoSEQ multiplex PCR; TCRdb keeps only in-frame clonotypes and omits some of them. Among nearly 750,000 clones listed, over 60% were seen once. This CDR3 is 15 amino acids long. Germline assignment: CDR1 SNHLY and CDR2 FYNNEI. J lost 4 bases, V lost 5 bases, and 5 bases had no gene match. This clonotype originated in a young woman in good health. Sequenced input: memory CD4+ T cells sorted from blood. As for subset: CD45RA-negative fraction. This chain uses TRBV2 with TRBJ2-3; 11 nucleotides agree with TRBD2. CDR3 sequence: CASSQLAGASDTQYF. Here the CDR3 DNA reads TGTGCCAGCAGTCAACTAGCGGGAGCATCAGATACGCAGTATTTT.